In its sample, the clone carrying this T cell receptor beta chain was seen once. Its cognate antigen is unknown. 13 Jbeta primers and 60 Vbeta primers were used for the PCR. Assay: immunoSEQ multiplex PCR; the TCRdb copy retains only in-frame clones and omits some. Among around 200,000 clones, roughly 88% were seen once, and the ten largest hold around 1.2%. CDR1 LNHDA and CDR2 SQIVND come from the germline V gene (reference sequence). The CDR3 consists of 16 residues. The V and J ends lost 5 bases and 0 bases respectively, with 14 bases between them. The sample comes from a study of cytomegalovirus exposure and HLA in healthy donors. Study-level findings and limits: Of the V segments, some could not be distinguished, including TRBV6-2 and TRBV6-3, and were excluded.

Material: PBMCs. This receptor was taken from a girl aged 2-10 years in good health and CMV-seropositive. The chain carries TRBV19 and TRBJ2-1; D perhaps matches TRBD2 (7 bases). The CDR3 nucleotides read TGTGCCAGTAGTTCGCAAGGGGGGGGCTCCTACAATGAGCAGTTCTTC. It codes for CASSSQGGGSYNEQFF.